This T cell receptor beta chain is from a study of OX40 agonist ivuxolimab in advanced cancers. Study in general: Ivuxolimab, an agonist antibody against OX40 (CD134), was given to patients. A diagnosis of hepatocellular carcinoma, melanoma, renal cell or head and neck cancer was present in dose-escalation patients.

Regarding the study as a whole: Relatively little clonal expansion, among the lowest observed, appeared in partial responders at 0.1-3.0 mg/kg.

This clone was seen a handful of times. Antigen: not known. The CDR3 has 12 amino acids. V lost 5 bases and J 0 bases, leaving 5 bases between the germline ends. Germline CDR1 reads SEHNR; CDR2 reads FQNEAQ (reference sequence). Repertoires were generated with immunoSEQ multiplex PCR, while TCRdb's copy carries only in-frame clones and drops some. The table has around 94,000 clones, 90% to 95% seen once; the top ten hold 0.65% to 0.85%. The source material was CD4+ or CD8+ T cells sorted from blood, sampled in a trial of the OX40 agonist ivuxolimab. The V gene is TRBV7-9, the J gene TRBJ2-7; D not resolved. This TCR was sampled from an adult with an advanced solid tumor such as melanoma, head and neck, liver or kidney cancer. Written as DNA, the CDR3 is TGTGCCAGCAGCCTTCGCTCCTACGAGCAGTACTTC. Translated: CASSLRSYEQYF.